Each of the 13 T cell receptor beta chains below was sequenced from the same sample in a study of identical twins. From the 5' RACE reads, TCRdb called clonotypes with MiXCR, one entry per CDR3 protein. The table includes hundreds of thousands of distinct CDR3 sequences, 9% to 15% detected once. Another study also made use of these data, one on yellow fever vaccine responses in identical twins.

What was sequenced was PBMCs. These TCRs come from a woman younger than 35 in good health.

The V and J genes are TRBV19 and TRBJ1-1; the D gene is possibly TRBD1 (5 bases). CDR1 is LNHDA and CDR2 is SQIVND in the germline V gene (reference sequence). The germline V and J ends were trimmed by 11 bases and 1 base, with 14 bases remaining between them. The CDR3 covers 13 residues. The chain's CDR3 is CAAGQGKNTEAFF. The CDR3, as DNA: TGTGCCGCCGGCCAGGGAAAGAACACTGAAGCTTTCTTT.

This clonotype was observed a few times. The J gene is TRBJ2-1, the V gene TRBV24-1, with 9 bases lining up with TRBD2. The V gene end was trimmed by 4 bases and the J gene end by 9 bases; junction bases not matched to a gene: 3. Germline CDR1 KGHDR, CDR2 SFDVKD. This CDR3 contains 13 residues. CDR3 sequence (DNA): TGTGCCACCAGTGACCAGACTAGCGGTGAGCAGTTCTTC. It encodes CATSDQTSGEQFF.

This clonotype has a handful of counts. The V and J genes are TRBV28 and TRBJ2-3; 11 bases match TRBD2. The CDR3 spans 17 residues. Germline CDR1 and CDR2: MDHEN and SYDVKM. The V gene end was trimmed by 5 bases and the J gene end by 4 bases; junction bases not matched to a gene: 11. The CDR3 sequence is CASSPYEVAGGPDTQYF. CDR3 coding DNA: TGTGCCAGCAGTCCCTACGAGGTAGCGGGAGGGCCAGATACGCAGTATTTT.

Here the CDR3 reads CASSPWGTSDSTWQFF. CDR3 coding DNA: TGTGCCAGCAGCCCTTGGGGGACTAGCGATTCGACGTGGCAGTTCTTC. This chain joins TRBV3-1 and TRBJ2-1, with 10 bases lining up with TRBD2. V gave up 4 bases and J gave up 12 bases; unmatched junction bases: 15. The CDR3 runs 16 residues. Germline CDR1 LGHDT, CDR2 YNNKEL (reference sequence).

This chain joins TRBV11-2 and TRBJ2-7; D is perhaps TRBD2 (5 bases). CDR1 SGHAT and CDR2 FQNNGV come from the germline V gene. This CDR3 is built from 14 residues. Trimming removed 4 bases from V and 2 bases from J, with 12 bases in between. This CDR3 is CASSSTLRAYEQYF. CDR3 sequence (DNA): TGTGCCAGCAGCTCTACCCTGCGGGCCTACGAGCAGTACTTC.

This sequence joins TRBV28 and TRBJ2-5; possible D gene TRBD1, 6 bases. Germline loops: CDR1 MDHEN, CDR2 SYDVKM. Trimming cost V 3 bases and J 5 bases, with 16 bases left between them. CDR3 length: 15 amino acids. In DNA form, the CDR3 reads TGTGCCAGCAGTTTGTTGGGCGCGCAGGGGGAGACCCAGTACTTC. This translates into CASSLLGAQGETQYF.

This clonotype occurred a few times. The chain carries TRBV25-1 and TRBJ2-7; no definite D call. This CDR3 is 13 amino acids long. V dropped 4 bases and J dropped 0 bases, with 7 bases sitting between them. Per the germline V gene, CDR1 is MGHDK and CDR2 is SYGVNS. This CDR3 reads CASSVVSSYEQYF. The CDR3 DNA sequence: TGTGCCAGCAGTGTGGTGAGCTCCTACGAGCAGTACTTC.

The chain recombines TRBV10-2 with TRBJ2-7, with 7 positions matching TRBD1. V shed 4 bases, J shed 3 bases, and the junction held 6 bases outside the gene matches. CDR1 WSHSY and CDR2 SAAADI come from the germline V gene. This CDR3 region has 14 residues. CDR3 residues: CASSAGTEYYEQYV. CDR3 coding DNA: TGCGCCAGCAGTGCAGGGACAGAATACTACGAGCAGTACGTC.

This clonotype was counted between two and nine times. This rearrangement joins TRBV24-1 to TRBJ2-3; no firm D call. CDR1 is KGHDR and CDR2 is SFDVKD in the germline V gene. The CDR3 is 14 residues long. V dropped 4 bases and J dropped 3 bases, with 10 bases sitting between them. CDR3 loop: CATSDYDGTDTQYF. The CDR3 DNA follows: TGTGCCACCAGTGACTACGACGGGACAGATACGCAGTATTTT.

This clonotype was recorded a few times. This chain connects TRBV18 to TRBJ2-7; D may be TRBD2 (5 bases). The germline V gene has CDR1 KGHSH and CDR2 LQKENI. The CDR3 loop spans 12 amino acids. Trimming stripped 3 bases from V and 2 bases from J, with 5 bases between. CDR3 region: CASSPGTYEQYV. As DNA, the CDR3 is TGTGCCAGCTCACCCGGGACCTACGAGCAGTACGTC.

Here the CDR3 reads CASSPVGDRGTEAFF. The DNA of the CDR3 is TGTGCCAGCAGCCCAGTGGGGGACAGGGGTACTGAAGCTTTCTTT. V and J are TRBV4-2 and TRBJ1-1, with 10 bases lining up with TRBD1. Unmatched junction bases numbered 7, after V lost 4 bases and J lost 5 bases. The germline gives CDR1 LGHNA, CDR2 YNFKEQ. This CDR3 has 15 amino acids.

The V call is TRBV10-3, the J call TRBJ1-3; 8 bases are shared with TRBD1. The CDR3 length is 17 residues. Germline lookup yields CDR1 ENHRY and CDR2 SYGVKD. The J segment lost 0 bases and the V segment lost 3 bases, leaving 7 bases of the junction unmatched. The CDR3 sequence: CAISDGQGIYSGNTIYF. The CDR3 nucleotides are TGTGCCATCAGTGACGGACAGGGCATATACTCTGGAAACACCATATATTTT.

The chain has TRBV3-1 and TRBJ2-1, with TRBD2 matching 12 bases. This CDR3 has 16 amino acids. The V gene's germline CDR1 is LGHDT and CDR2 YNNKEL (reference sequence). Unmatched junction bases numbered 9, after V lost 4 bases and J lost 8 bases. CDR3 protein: CASSPRTSGNLDEQFF. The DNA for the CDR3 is TGTGCCAGCAGCCCCCGGACTAGCGGGAATCTGGATGAGCAGTTCTTC.